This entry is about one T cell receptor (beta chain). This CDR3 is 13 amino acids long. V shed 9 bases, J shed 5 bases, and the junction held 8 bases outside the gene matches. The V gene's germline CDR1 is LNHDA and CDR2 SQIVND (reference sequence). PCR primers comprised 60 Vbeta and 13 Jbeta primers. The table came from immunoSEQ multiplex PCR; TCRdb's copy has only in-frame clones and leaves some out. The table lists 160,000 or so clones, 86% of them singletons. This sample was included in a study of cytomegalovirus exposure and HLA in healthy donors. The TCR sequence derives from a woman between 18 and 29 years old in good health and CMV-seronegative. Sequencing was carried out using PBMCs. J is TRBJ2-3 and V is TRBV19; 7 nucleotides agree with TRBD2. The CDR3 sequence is CASSPQREDTQYF. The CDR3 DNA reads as TGTGCCAGCTCCCCCCAGCGGGAAGATACGCAGTATTTT. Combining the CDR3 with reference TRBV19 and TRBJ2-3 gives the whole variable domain DGGITQSPKYLFRKEGQNVTLSCEQNLNHDAMYWYRQDPGQGLRLIYYSQIVNDFQKGDIAEGYSVSREKKESFPLTVTSAQKNPTAFYLCASSPQREDTQYFGPGTRLTVL.